This is a list of T cell receptor beta chains from one sample in a study of T-cell reconstitution after alpha-beta-depleted transplantation in children. TCRdb reanalysed the PCR reads using MiXCR and keeps one entry per CDR3 protein. The repertoire includes roughly 280,000 distinct CDR3 sequences, approximately 10% of them detected once, and roughly a quarter sits in the top ten. This specimen consisted of peripheral blood, obtained 180 days after TCRalphabeta/CD19-depleted stem cell transplant. These TCRs come from a male patient aged 2 to 9 who had a stem cell transplant for chronic granulomatous disease, so the T cells may come from the graft donor. Each CDR3 is given with its conserved first and last residue. The order of the fields is D gene, clone size, V gene, J gene, CDR3 protein, CDR3 DNA. D genes are given only for firm matches. Rows may omit the clone size; those that give it use once, few, many or a size class.

NA,many,TRBV4-3,TRBJ1-1,CASSQTSNLNTEAFF,TGCGCCAGCAGCCAAACTTCCAACCTTAACACTGAAGCTTTCTTT
TRBD1,NA,TRBV28,TRBJ2-3,CASSWGINRGRSTDTQYF,TGTGCCAGCAGTTGGGGGATTAACAGGGGCCGCAGCACAGATACGCAGTATTTT
NA,many,TRBV2,TRBJ2-3,CASSDQGRTDTQYF,TGTGCCAGCAGTGATCAGGGACGCACAGATACGCAGTATTTT
TRBD2,many,TRBV9,TRBJ2-1,CASSGRTGGSNSNEQFF,TGTGCCAGCAGCGGGAGAACGGGCGGGAGCAACTCAAATGAGCAGTTCTTC
NA,few,TRBV5-4,TRBJ2-3,CASSPSRFASTDTQYF,TGTGCCAGCAGCCCAAGCCGGTTTGCTAGCACAGATACGCAGTATTTT
TRBD1,many,TRBV6-1,TRBJ2-7,CASSEAETGGYEQYF,TGTGCCAGCAGTGAAGCGGAGACAGGGGGCTACGAGCAGTACTTC
NA,few,TRBV12-3/TRBV12-4,TRBJ2-3,CASSFNSPSVTDTQYF,TGTGCCAGCAGTTTTAACAGCCCGTCGGTCACAGATACGCAGTATTTT
NA,many,TRBV7-9,TRBJ1-5,CASSFHSQPQHF,TGTGCCAGCAGCTTTCATTCTCAGCCCCAGCATTTT
NA,many,TRBV12-3/TRBV12-4,TRBJ2-2,CAMAGLARTGELFF,TGTGCCATGGCCGGGTTAGCGCGGACCGGGGAGCTGTTTTTT
NA,many,TRBV11-2,TRBJ2-5,CASSATRGSLPGVGETQYF,TGTGCCAGCAGCGCCACCCGGGGTAGCCTACCGGGGGTGGGGGAGACCCAGTACTTC
TRBD2,many,TRBV29-1,TRBJ2-3,CSGLGAGVADTQYF,TGCAGCGGCCTGGGAGCGGGGGTGGCAGATACGCAGTATTTT
TRBD1,many,TRBV7-9,TRBJ1-3,CASSRVTGDYSGNTIYF,TGTGCCAGCAGCAGAGTGACAGGGGACTACTCTGGAAACACCATATATTTT
NA,NA,TRBV6-1,TRBJ1-1,CASSRRTGNTEAFF,TGTGCCAGCAGTCGACGTACAGGGAACACTGAAGCTTTCTTT